The 25 T cell receptor beta chains given below trace back to one sample, sequenced in a study of identical twins. A single record per CDR3 protein comes from TCRdb applying MiXCR to the 5' RACE reads. The table lists 250,000 to 300,000 distinct CDR3 sequences, about 8.5% of them singletons. These data were also filed under a second study, of yellow fever vaccine responses in identical twins.

Sequencing was done on a sample of CD8+ T cells sorted from blood. The receptors were sampled from a woman aged 18-29 years in good health.

This clonotype was counted only a few times. The chain uses TRBV20-1 and TRBJ2-3, with D hard to call. V was pared by 1 base and J by 2 bases, with 10 bases between. Germline loops: CDR1 DFQATT, CDR2 SNEGSKA (reference sequence). This CDR3 is 14 amino acids long. For the CDR3, the DNA is TGCAGTGCTAGAGGATCAGAAGCCACAGATACGCAGTATTTT. It yields the protein CSARGSEATDTQYF.

The chain couples TRBV10-3 to TRBJ2-3; tentatively, D is TRBD1 (5 bases). Trimming stripped 0 bases from V and 4 bases from J, with 17 bases between. CDR1 is ENHRY and CDR2 is SYGVKD in the germline V gene. This CDR3 has 17 residues. The CDR3 here is CAISESTQGLAPDTQYF. In DNA form, the CDR3 reads TGTGCCATCAGTGAGTCGACTCAGGGATTAGCTCCAGATACGCAGTATTTT.

In this sample, this clonotype turned up a few times. The chain uses TRBV7-2 and TRBJ2-1, with a weak D call TRBD2 (6 bases). CDR3 size: 13 residues. The V end was cut by 11 bases, the J end by 2 bases, with 13 bases between. The germline CDR1 and CDR2 sequences are SGHTA and FQGNSA. The CDR3 here is CAARRAAYNEQFF. In nucleotides, the CDR3 is TGTGCCGCCCGGAGGGCAGCCTACAATGAGCAGTTCTTC.

The rearrangement uses TRBV6-2 or TRBV6-3 and TRBJ2-7, with 10 bases aligning to TRBD1. This CDR3 region has 14 residues. The J segment lost 5 bases and the V segment lost 2 bases, leaving 3 bases of the junction unmatched. From germline, CDR1 is MNHEY and CDR2 SVGEGT. The DNA for the CDR3 is TGTGCCAGCAGTTACGCCGGGACAGGGGACGAGCAGTACTTC. Translation: CASSYAGTGDEQYF.

This clonotype has a handful of counts. The chain combines TRBV29-1 with TRBJ2-7; possible D gene TRBD1, 6 bases. CDR3 length equals 12 residues. Deletions cut 4 bases from V and 3 bases from J, with 10 bases between. CDR1 is SQVTM, CDR2 ANQGSEA, per germline. CDR3 sequence (DNA): TGCAGCGTTGTCGGGACACTCTACGAGCAGTACTTC. It is translated as CSVVGTLYEQYF.

This clonotype was found once. This chain links TRBV3-1 with TRBJ2-1, with D unclear. The CDR3 covers 15 residues. Trimming stripped 4 bases from V and 2 bases from J, with 12 bases between. Germline V gene sequence: CDR1 LGHDT, CDR2 YNNKEL (reference sequence). The DNA for the CDR3 is TGTGCCAGCAGCCCAACAGTTTCTCCCTACAATGAGCAGTTCTTC. Its translation: CASSPTVSPYNEQFF.

This clonotype was observed a handful of times. This chain joins TRBV7-6 and TRBJ2-3, with 8 bases lining up with TRBD2. Germline V gene data show CDR1 as SGHVS and CDR2 as FNYEAQ. Trimming removed 4 bases from V and 2 bases from J; junction bases left unmatched: 17. This CDR3 is 19 amino acids long. CDR3 residues: CASSSSPQERRGDTDTQYF. In DNA form, the CDR3 reads TGTGCCAGCAGCTCGTCCCCCCAGGAGAGGCGGGGGGACACAGATACGCAGTATTTT.

V and J are TRBV6-2 or TRBV6-3 and TRBJ2-5; tentative D call: TRBD2 (6 bases). Trimming took 1 base from V and 5 from J, leaving 20 bases between them. The germline gives CDR1 MNHEY, CDR2 SVGEGT. CDR3 length: 17 residues. The chain's CDR3 is CASSYWGEPGEWETQYF. The DNA of the CDR3 is TGTGCCAGCAGTTACTGGGGGGAGCCGGGAGAGTGGGAGACCCAGTACTTC.

This chain uses TRBV7-2 with TRBJ1-1, with 7 bases lining up with TRBD1. The CDR3 covers 13 residues. J lost 4 bases, V lost 5 bases, and 4 bases had no gene match. CDR1 and CDR2 (germline): SGHTA, FQGNSA. The chain's CDR3 is CASSRDRATEAFF. The CDR3 DNA sequence: TGTGCCAGCAGCCGAGACAGGGCCACTGAAGCTTTCTTT.

In this sample, this clonotype turned up many times. V usage is TRBV29-1 and J usage is TRBJ2-1; TRBD2 matches at 11 bases. The J segment lost 2 bases and the V segment lost 1 base, leaving 13 bases of the junction unmatched. CDR3 length: 19 residues. Germline V gene sequence: CDR1 SQVTM, CDR2 ANQGSEA. This CDR3 is CSVEVPLAGGNYPYNEQFF. Here the CDR3 DNA reads TGCAGCGTTGAAGTCCCCCTAGCGGGGGGCAACTACCCCTACAATGAGCAGTTCTTC.

This clonotype was counted many times. This sequence joins TRBV7-9 and TRBJ2-5; unclear D gene. CDR1 and CDR2 from the germline V gene are SEHNR and FQNEAQ (reference sequence). The V gene lost 3 bases and the J gene lost 5 bases, with 10 bases spanning the gap. This CDR3 spans 13 amino acids. CDR3 in amino acids: CASSFWGEETQYF. The CDR3 DNA reads as TGTGCCAGCAGCTTTTGGGGTGAGGAGACCCAGTACTTC.

The rearrangement uses TRBV28 and TRBJ2-7, with D possibly TRBD1 on 6 matching bases. The germline V gene has CDR1 MDHEN and CDR2 SYDVKM. V shed 7 bases and J shed 8 bases, with 15 bases lying between them. The CDR3 loop spans 12 amino acids. The CDR3 spells CASTPPRGKQYF. The DNA of the CDR3 is TGTGCCAGCACTCCCCCGAGGGGGAAGCAGTACTTC.

This clonotype was picked up a small number of times. The V call is TRBV20-1, the J call TRBJ2-3; 8 bases fit TRBD1. CDR3 size: 16 residues. The V gene's germline CDR1 is DFQATT and CDR2 SNEGSKA (reference sequence). V was pared by 2 bases and J by 2 bases, with 9 bases of the junction left unmatched. The CDR3 spells CSARRTDREYTDTQYF. The CDR3 bases are TGCAGTGCTAGACGGACGGACAGGGAGTACACAGATACGCAGTATTTT.

The genes are TRBV6-5 and TRBJ2-2; D is unclear. Trimming stripped 4 bases from V and 0 bases from J, with 9 bases between. Germline loops: CDR1 MNHEY, CDR2 SVGAGI. The CDR3 sequence is 15 residues long. For the CDR3, the DNA is TGTGCCAGCAGTTTGTGGCAGCCGAACACCGGGGAGCTGTTTTTT. This codes for CASSLWQPNTGELFF.

This clonotype was found a few times. The rearrangement uses TRBV12-3 or TRBV12-4 and TRBJ2-5; 10 nucleotides match TRBD2. The CDR3 is 14 amino acids. V was clipped by 5 bases and J by 4 bases; unmatched bases: 4. This chain's CDR3 is CASSPSGSTETQYF. In DNA, the CDR3 is TGTGCCAGCAGTCCTAGCGGGAGTACAGAGACCCAGTACTTC.

This clonotype was seen at least ten times. The chain couples TRBV7-9 to TRBJ2-2; TRBD1 might be the D (5 bases). Germline V gene lookup returns CDR1 SEHNR and CDR2 FQNEAQ (reference sequence). The length of the CDR3 is 15 residues. V gave up 5 bases and J gave up 5 bases, with 15 bases separating them. The CDR3 reads CASSPRQGVTGELFF. CDR3 nucleotides: TGTGCCAGCAGCCCCCGTCAAGGGGTGACCGGGGAGCTGTTTTTT.

This clonotype was observed a few times. V usage is TRBV9 and J usage is TRBJ2-3, with D hard to call. Germline values: CDR1 SGDLS, CDR2 YYNGEE. V was clipped by 0 bases and J by 1 base, with 12 bases between them. This CDR3 is 16 amino acids long. CDR3 sequence: CASSVAGRSGTDTQYF. CDR3 in DNA: TGTGCCAGCAGCGTAGCTGGCAGGAGCGGCACAGATACGCAGTATTTT.

The V call is TRBV7-9, the J call TRBJ2-2; no firm D call. Germline V lookup: CDR1 SEHNR, CDR2 FQNEAQ (reference sequence). V was shortened by 3 bases and J by 1 base, with 6 bases between the two germline ends. The CDR3 loop spans 14 amino acids. DNA of the CDR3: TGTGCCAGCAGCTTCGACCTGAACACCGGGGAGCTGTTTTTT. This codes for CASSFDLNTGELFF.

This clonotype came up a few times. The chain recombines TRBV19 with TRBJ2-4; 7 nucleotides agree with TRBD2. V lost 3 bases, J lost 7 bases, and 12 bases stayed unmatched. CDR3 length equals 16 residues. The V gene's germline CDR1 is LNHDA and CDR2 SQIVND (reference sequence). CDR3: CASSISHALGGNIQYF. For the CDR3, the DNA is TGTGCCAGTAGTATCTCACATGCCTTGGGGGGGAACATTCAGTACTTC.

This clonotype was detected a few times. The rearrangement joins TRBV27 to TRBJ2-5; D is undetermined. The V end lost 5 bases, the J end lost 1 base, and 14 bases lay between the germline ends. CDR1 and CDR2 (germline): MNHEY, SMNVEV (reference sequence). The CDR3 spans 15 residues. The CDR3 region is CASSPLTRIQETQYF. DNA for the CDR3: TGTGCCAGCAGTCCACTCACGAGGATCCAAGAGACCCAGTACTTC.

This clonotype was picked up a small number of times. The chain is built from TRBV20-1 and TRBJ2-1; 8 positions match TRBD2. Germline CDR1 DFQATT, CDR2 SNEGSKA (reference sequence). Trimming cost V 2 bases and J 2 bases; bases outside gene matches: 8. The CDR3 is 16 amino acids. The DNA of the CDR3 is TGCAGTGCTAGACCTAAGCGGGGGCAAACCTACAATGAGCAGTTCTTC. Its protein product is CSARPKRGQTYNEQFF.

This clonotype was observed a handful of times. The DNA for the CDR3 is TGTGCCACCAGCAGAGCCCAGGGGGCGCCCCTGGATACGCAGTATTTT. This encodes CATSRAQGAPLDTQYF. The chain couples TRBV15 to TRBJ2-3; 8 positions agree with TRBD1. In germline, CDR1 is LNHNV, CDR2 YYDKDF (reference sequence). J gave up 6 bases and V 1 base, and 9 bases lay outside the gene matches. CDR3 length: 16 amino acids.

The CDR3 spells CASQAGSGTKTQYF. The CDR3, as DNA: TGTGCCAGCCAAGCGGGTAGCGGGACAAAGACCCAGTACTTC. V and J are TRBV27 and TRBJ2-5; the match to TRBD2 covers 8 bases. The CDR3 runs to 14 residues. Germline CDR1 MNHEY, CDR2 SMNVEV (reference sequence). With V trimmed by 8 bases and J by 6 bases, 11 bases remained unmatched.

Ten or more counts support this clonotype. V usage is TRBV5-1 and J usage is TRBJ2-4; D uncertain. Germline CDR1 SGHRS, CDR2 YFSETQ. The V gene lost 0 bases and the J gene lost 1 base, with 11 bases spanning the gap. This CDR3 is built from 16 residues. The CDR3 protein is CASSLGVFIAKNIQYF. The CDR3 DNA reads TGCGCCAGCAGCTTGGGTGTATTTATTGCCAAAAACATTCAGTACTTC. The full variable domain, completed using reference TRBV5-1 and TRBJ2-4, is KAGVTQTPRYLIKTRGQQVTLSCSPISGHRSVSWYQQTPGQGLQFLFEYFSETQRNKGNFPGRFSGRQFSNSRSEMNVSTLELGDSALYLCASSLGVFIAKNIQYFGAGTRLSVL.

The chain employs TRBV6-1 and TRBJ2-7; no definite D call. Germline V gene sequence: CDR1 MNHNS, CDR2 SASEGT. Between the trimmed V and J ends, which lost 0 bases and 3 bases, there was a span of 12 bases. The CDR3 extends over 15 amino acids. The CDR3 reads CASSEAQGPNYEQYF. In DNA, the CDR3 is TGTGCCAGCAGTGAAGCTCAAGGACCGAACTACGAGCAGTACTTC.